Listed here are 20 T cell receptor beta chains from one sample, sequenced in a study of shared clonotypes between healthy human individuals. Sequenced by immunoSEQ multiplex PCR; TCRdb stores in-frame clones only, minus some. Of 950,000 to 1,100,000 clones listed, 70% to 80% are singletons. The specimen was memory CD4+ T cells from PBMCs. Stated subset: CD45RA-negative fraction. The receptor set was obtained from a man in his late teens or twenties in good health. Some clones in this sample may be carry-over from other donors' samples.

The chain couples TRBV10-2 to TRBJ1-5; D perhaps matches TRBD1 (6 bases). Trimming took off 2 bases at V and 9 bases at J, with 17 bases between the two ends. The CDR3 is made up of 15 amino acids. Germline V gene lookup returns CDR1 WSHSY and CDR2 SAAADI. The CDR3 DNA reads as TGCGCCAGCAGTGAGACGGGTCAGGACAGTGTGCCCCAGCATTTT. This codes for CASSETGQDSVPQHF.

CDR3 protein: CASSFSGASYNEQFF. CDR3 sequence (DNA): TGTGCCAGCAGCTTCAGCGGGGCCTCCTACAATGAGCAGTTCTTC. J is TRBJ2-1 and V is TRBV7-9; the match to TRBD2 covers 7 bases. Germline V CDR1 and CDR2: SEHNR, FQNEAQ (reference sequence). The V segment lost 3 bases and the J segment 0 bases; nucleotides outside the gene matches: 2. CDR3 length: 15 residues.

The V gene is TRBV7-6, the J gene TRBJ2-1; 9 bases match TRBD1. This CDR3 has 16 amino acids. From germline, CDR1 is SGHVS and CDR2 FNYEAQ. The V gene end was trimmed by 4 bases and the J gene end by 4 bases; junction bases not matched to a gene: 8. The CDR3 loop reads CASSSHRGRLYNEQFF. The CDR3 DNA follows: TGTGCCAGCAGCTCTCACAGGGGGCGCCTTTACAATGAGCAGTTCTTC.

The gene calls are TRBV5-4 and TRBJ1-1, with D perhaps TRBD1 (6 bases). The germline V and J ends were trimmed by 7 bases and 0 bases, with 19 bases remaining between them. This CDR3 has 16 amino acids. In germline, CDR1 is SGHNT, CDR2 YYREEE (reference sequence). CDR3 coding DNA: TGTGCCAGCCGATTCGGGGGGGCAGGGATGAACACTGAAGCTTTCTTT. Amino acid sequence: CASRFGGAGMNTEAFF.

This chain uses TRBV7-2 with TRBJ1-6, with D unclear. Trimming cost V 6 bases and J 7 bases, with 16 bases left between them. Germline assignment: CDR1 SGHTA and CDR2 FQGNSA. This CDR3 spans 15 amino acids. CDR3 sequence reads: CASREREGNNSPLHF. The CDR3 region has the DNA TGTGCCAGCAGGGAACGTGAAGGGAACAATTCACCCCTCCACTTT.

The genes are TRBV28 and TRBJ1-2; D gene ambiguous. Trimming took off 6 bases at V and 4 bases at J, with 15 bases between the two ends. This CDR3 has 14 amino acids. Germline lookup yields CDR1 MDHEN and CDR2 SYDVKM. The CDR3: CASRLAIPVYGYTF. The DNA for the CDR3 is TGTGCCAGCAGGCTCGCAATCCCAGTCTATGGCTACACCTTC.

The chain combines TRBV7-2 with TRBJ1-5, with 7 bases lining up with TRBD1. Germline CDR1 is SGHTA and CDR2 is FQGNSA. The CDR3 sequence is 14 residues long. J gave up 7 bases and V 1 base, and 4 bases lay outside the gene matches. This chain's CDR3 is CASSLGNRGQPQHF. For the CDR3, the DNA is TGTGCCAGCAGCTTAGGAAACAGGGGACAGCCCCAGCATTTT.

The rearrangement links TRBV18 to TRBJ1-4; no clear D. The CDR3 covers 14 residues. Per germline, CDR1 KGHSH and CDR2 LQKENI. V was pared by 5 bases and J by 0 bases, with 7 bases between. The CDR3 here is CASSDTATNEKLFF. CDR3 bases: TGTGCCAGCTCAGACACGGCAACTAATGAAAAACTGTTTTTT.

The chain has TRBV5-6 and TRBJ2-3, with unresolved D. CDR3 length: 15 residues. Trimming shortened V by 7 bases and J by 0 bases, and 15 bases separated the two germline ends. Germline-derived CDR1 and CDR2 are SGHDT and YYEEEE. The CDR3 nucleotides read TGTGCCAGCGCCCAGGCGACACCTAGCACAGATACGCAGTATTTT. Protein sequence: CASAQATPSTDTQYF.

V gene TRBV28 combines with J gene TRBJ1-1; D ambiguous. CDR3 length: 13 amino acids. Germline assignment: CDR1 MDHEN and CDR2 SYDVKM. V dropped 7 bases and J dropped 4 bases, with 13 bases sitting between them. This chain's CDR3 is CASTLRVFTEAFF. The CDR3 DNA reads TGTGCCAGCACCTTAAGGGTCTTCACTGAAGCTTTCTTT.

This clone was seen a few times. CDR3 in amino acids: CASSQALYPGNTIYF. As DNA, the CDR3 is TGCGCCAGCAGCCAAGCCCTGTATCCTGGAAACACCATATATTTT. This sequence joins TRBV4-3 and TRBJ1-3; D ambiguous. The CDR3 has 15 amino acids. CDR1 and CDR2 from the germline V gene are LGHNA and YSLEER. The V gene lost 1 base and the J gene lost 2 bases, with 9 bases spanning the gap.

This clone was found many times. The identical CDR3 is also encoded by other nucleotide sequences in the sample. The V call is TRBV6-1, the J call TRBJ2-7; 9 nucleotides line up with TRBD2. Germline V lookup: CDR1 MNHNS, CDR2 SASEGT. The CDR3 totals 15 residues. V dropped 7 bases and J dropped 5; count of bases not matched to a gene: 12. The CDR3 here is CASMGWSGRRDEQYF. The CDR3 DNA sequence: TGTGCCAGCATGGGGTGGAGCGGGAGGAGGGACGAGCAGTACTTC.

The chain uses TRBV7-8 and TRBJ1-2; 9 nucleotides agree with TRBD1. V shed 2 bases and J 8 bases; nucleotides not matched to a gene: 6. Germline loops: CDR1 SGHVS, CDR2 FQNEAQ. The CDR3 has 14 amino acids. The CDR3 protein is CASSLWGQGLGYTF. The CDR3 DNA is TGTGCCAGCAGCTTATGGGGACAGGGCCTCGGCTACACCTTC.

The V gene is TRBV4-2, the J gene TRBJ1-2; D is unresolved. The CDR3 covers 13 residues. Germline CDR1 LGHNA, CDR2 YNFKEQ. Trimming left V 0 bases short and J 10 bases short, with 12 bases between. The CDR3 nucleotides read TGTGCCAGCAGCCAAGATAGGAGGCGTCTCTACACCTTC. This codes for CASSQDRRRLYTF.

The rearrangement uses TRBV29-1 and TRBJ2-6; D not resolved. Per the germline V gene, CDR1 is SQVTM and CDR2 is ANQGSEA. The V gene lost 4 bases and the J gene lost 3 bases, with 4 bases spanning the gap. The CDR3 has 12 amino acids. The CDR3 nucleotides are TGCAGCGTTGCCTTTGGGGCCAACGTCCTGACTTTC. Translated: CSVAFGANVLTF.

This sequence joins TRBV19 and TRBJ2-3; D possibly matches TRBD1 or TRBD2 (5 bases each). CDR3 length equals 15 residues. CDR1 is LNHDA, CDR2 SQIVND, per germline (reference sequence). V dropped 3 bases and J dropped 1 base, with 11 bases sitting between them. The CDR3 DNA follows: TGTGCCAGTAGTATCTGGGGGAGTGGCACAGATACGCAGTATTTT. Encoded protein: CASSIWGSGTDTQYF.

The V gene is TRBV29-1, the J gene TRBJ2-2; 8 nucleotides align to TRBD1. Germline trimming cut 3 bases from V and 6 bases from J; bases unmatched to any gene: 6. The CDR3 extends over 14 amino acids. The germline gives CDR1 SQVTM, CDR2 ANQGSEA. CDR3 nucleotide sequence: TGCAGCGTTGAGGAGAACAGGGGGGCCGGGGAGCTGTTTTTT. Translation: CSVEENRGAGELFF.

The chain joins TRBV7-3 to TRBJ2-5; D is tentatively TRBD1 or TRBD2 (5 bases each). Germline CDR1 reads SGHTA; CDR2 reads FQGTGA. The CDR3 runs to 13 residues. Trimming removed 5 bases from V and 7 bases from J, with 14 bases in between. CDR3: CASSLVGGGTQYF. In DNA, the CDR3 is TGTGCCAGCAGCCTGGTGGGTGGGGGGACCCAGTACTTC.

The V gene is TRBV9, the J gene TRBJ2-1; D may be TRBD2 (5 bases). V lost 0 bases to trimming and J lost 3 bases, with 13 bases between them. The CDR3 has 16 residues. The V gene's germline CDR1 is SGDLS and CDR2 YYNGEE. Written as DNA, the CDR3 is TGTGCCAGCAGCGTAGCGGACCTTGCGGGCTACAATGAGCAGTTCTTC. It codes for CASSVADLAGYNEQFF. Complete variable domain (other parts from reference TRBV9 and TRBJ2-1): DSGVTQTPKHLITATGQRVTLRCSPRSGDLSVYWYQQSLDQGLQFLIQYYNGEERAKGNILERFSAQQFPDLHSELNLSSLELGDSALYFCASSVADLAGYNEQFFGPGTRLTVL.

This clone was counted once. The sample contains more than one DNA sequence encoding this CDR3. The chain links TRBV28 to TRBJ2-5; possible D gene TRBD1, 5 bases. The CDR3 loop spans 13 amino acids. V lost 5 bases and J lost 5, with 12 bases in between. Germline CDR1 reads MDHEN; CDR2 reads SYDVKM. CDR3: CASSLQGGETQYF. CDR3 sequence (DNA): TGTGCCAGCAGTCTGCAGGGTGGGGAGACCCAGTACTTC.